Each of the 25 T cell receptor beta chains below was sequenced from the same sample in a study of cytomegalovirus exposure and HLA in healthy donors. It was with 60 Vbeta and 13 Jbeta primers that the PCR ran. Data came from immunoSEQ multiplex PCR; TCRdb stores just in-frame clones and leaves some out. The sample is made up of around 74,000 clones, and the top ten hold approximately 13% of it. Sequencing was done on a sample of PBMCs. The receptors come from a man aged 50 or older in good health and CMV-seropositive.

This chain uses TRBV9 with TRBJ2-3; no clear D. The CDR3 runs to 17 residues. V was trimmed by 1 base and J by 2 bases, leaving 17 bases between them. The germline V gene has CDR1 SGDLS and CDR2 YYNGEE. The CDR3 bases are TGTGCCAGCAGCGTACCCTCCGAAGCCCTTATCACAGATACGCAGTATTTT. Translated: CASSVPSEALITDTQYF.

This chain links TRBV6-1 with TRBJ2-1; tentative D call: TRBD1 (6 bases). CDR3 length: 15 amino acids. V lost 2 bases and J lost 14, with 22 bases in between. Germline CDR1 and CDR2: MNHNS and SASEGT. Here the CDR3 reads CASSEFSGGEGVEFF. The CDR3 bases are TGTGCCAGCAGTGAATTCTCTGGGGGCGAGGGCGTTGAGTTCTTC.

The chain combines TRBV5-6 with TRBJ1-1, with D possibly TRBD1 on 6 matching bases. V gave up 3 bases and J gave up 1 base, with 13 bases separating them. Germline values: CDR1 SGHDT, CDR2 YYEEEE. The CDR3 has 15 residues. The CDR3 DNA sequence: TGTGCCAGCAGCTCTATTGAGGACAGGAACACTGAAGCTTTCTTT. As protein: CASSSIEDRNTEAFF.

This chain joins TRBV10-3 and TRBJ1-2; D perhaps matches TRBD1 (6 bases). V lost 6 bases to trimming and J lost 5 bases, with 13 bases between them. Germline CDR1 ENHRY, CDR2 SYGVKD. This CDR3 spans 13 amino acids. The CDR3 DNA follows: TGTGCCATCAGACAGGGAGTAAAGTATGGCTACACCTTC. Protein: CAIRQGVKYGYTF.

The CDR3 region has the DNA TGTGCCAGCAGCTTAGCGGCTACAGGGAACACTGAAGCTTTCTTT. Protein sequence: CASSLAATGNTEAFF. The rearrangement uses TRBV7-6 and TRBJ1-1, with D tentatively TRBD1 (5 bases). The V gene's germline CDR1 is SGHVS and CDR2 FNYEAQ. V shed 0 bases and J shed 1 base, with 9 bases lying between them. The CDR3 totals 15 residues.

As DNA, the CDR3 is TGTGCCGGAAAACAGAAATTGAACACTGAAGCTTTCTTT. Its protein is CAGKQKLNTEAFF. V usage is TRBV2 and J usage is TRBJ1-1, with D unresolved. CDR1 and CDR2 (germline): SNHLY, FYNNEI. CDR3 length: 13 amino acids. With 11 bases removed from V and 0 bases from J, the gap between germline ends came to 13 bases.

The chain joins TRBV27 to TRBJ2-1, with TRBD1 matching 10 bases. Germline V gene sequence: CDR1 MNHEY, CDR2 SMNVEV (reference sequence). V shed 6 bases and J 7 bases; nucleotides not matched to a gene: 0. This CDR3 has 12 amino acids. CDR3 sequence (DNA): TGTGCCAGCAGGGACAGGGGGAATGAGCAGTTCTTC. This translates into CASRDRGNEQFF.

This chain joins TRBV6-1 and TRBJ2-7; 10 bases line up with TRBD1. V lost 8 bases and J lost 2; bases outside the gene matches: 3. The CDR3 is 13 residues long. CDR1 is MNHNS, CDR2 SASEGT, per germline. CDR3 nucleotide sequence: TGTGCCAGCGGGGACAGGGGAGCCTACGAGCAGTACTTC. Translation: CASGDRGAYEQYF.

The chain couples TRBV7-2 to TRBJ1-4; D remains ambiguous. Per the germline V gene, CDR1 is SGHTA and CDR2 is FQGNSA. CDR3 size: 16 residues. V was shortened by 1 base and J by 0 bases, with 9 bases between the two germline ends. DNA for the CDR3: TGTGCCAGCAGCTTAGAGCCTCTCCCAACTAATGAAAAACTGTTTTTT. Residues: CASSLEPLPTNEKLFF.

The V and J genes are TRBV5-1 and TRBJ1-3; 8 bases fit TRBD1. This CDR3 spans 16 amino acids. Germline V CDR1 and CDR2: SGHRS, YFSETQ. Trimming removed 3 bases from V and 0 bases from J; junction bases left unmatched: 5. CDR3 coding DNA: TGCGCCAGCAGCTCGGGACAGGTTCTCTCTGGAAACACCATATATTTT. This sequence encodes CASSSGQVLSGNTIYF.

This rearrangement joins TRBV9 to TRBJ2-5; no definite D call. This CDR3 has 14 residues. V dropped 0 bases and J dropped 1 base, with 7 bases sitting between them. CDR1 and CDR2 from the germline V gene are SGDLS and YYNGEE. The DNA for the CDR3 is TGTGCCAGCAGCGTAGGTCTAGGCCAAGAGACCCAGTACTTC. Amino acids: CASSVGLGQETQYF. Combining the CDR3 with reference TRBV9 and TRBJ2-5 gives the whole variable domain DSGVTQTPKHLITATGQRVTLRCSPRSGDLSVYWYQQSLDQGLQFLIQYYNGEERAKGNILERFSAQQFPDLHSELNLSSLELGDSALYFCASSVGLGQETQYFGPGTRLLVL.

The CDR3 loop is CASSPTGGYQPQHF. CDR3 nucleotide sequence: TGCGCCAGCAGCCCGACAGGGGGCTACCAGCCCCAGCATTTT. This sequence joins TRBV10-2 and TRBJ1-5; 10 nucleotides agree with TRBD1. The CDR3 spans 14 residues. The germline CDR1 and CDR2 sequences are WSHSY and SAAADI. With 6 bases clipped from V and 7 bases from J, the junction kept 6 bases outside the gene matches.

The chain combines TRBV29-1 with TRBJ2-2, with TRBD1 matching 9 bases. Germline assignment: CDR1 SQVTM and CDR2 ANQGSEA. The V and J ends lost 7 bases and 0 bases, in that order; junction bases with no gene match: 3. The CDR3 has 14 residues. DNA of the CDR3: TGCAGCGCGGGACAGGGAGCGAACACCGGGGAGCTGTTTTTT. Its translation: CSAGQGANTGELFF.

The CDR3: CASSDLQGGNEQFF. CDR3 in DNA: TGTGCCAGCAGTGACTTACAGGGAGGGAATGAGCAGTTCTTC. The chain employs TRBV6-1 and TRBJ2-1; weak D call: TRBD2 (7 bases). The V and J ends lost 3 bases and 7 bases respectively, with 13 bases between them. The CDR3 extends over 14 amino acids. CDR1 is MNHNS, CDR2 SASEGT, per germline.

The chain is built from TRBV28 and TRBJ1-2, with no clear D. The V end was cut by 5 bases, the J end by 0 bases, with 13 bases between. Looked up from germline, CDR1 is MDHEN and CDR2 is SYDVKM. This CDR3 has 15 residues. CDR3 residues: CASSVVDGANYGYTF. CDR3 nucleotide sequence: TGTGCCAGCAGTGTGGTGGACGGGGCTAACTATGGCTACACCTTC.

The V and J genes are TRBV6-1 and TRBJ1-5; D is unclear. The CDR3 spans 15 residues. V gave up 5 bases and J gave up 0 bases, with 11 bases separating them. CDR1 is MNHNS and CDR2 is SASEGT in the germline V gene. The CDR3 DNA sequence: TGTGCCAGCAGTTTCAGTAGCTATAGCAATCAGCCCCAGCATTTT. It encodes CASSFSSYSNQPQHF.

The CDR3 is CASSQEGLMGEQYF. In DNA, the CDR3 is TGTGCCAGCAGCCAAGAGGGGCTGATGGGGGAGCAGTACTTC. The genes are TRBV4-2 and TRBJ2-7; D possibly corresponds to TRBD1 (5 bases). Deletions cut 0 bases from V and 7 bases from J, with 13 bases between. The CDR3 is 14 residues long. Germline V gives CDR1 LGHNA, CDR2 YNFKEQ.

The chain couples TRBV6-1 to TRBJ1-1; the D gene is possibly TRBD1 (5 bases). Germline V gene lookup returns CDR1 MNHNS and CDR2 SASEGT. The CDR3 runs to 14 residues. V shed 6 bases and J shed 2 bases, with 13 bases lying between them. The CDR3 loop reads CASRYQGGNTEAFF. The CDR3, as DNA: TGTGCCAGCAGATATCAGGGAGGAAACACTGAAGCTTTCTTT.

CDR3 bases: TGTGCCAGCAGTGGGGGGAATTTCGAAGAGACCCAGTACTTC. This translates into CASSGGNFEETQYF. V and J are TRBV5-4 and TRBJ2-5; possibly TRBD2 for D (6 bases). V was shortened by 5 bases and J by 3 bases, with 14 bases between the two germline ends. This CDR3 spans 14 amino acids. The germline CDR1 and CDR2 sequences are SGHNT and YYREEE (reference sequence).

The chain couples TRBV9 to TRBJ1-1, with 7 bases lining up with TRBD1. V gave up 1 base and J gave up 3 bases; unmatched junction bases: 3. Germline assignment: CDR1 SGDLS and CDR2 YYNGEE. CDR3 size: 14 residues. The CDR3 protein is CASSVRTGDTEAFF. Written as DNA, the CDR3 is TGTGCCAGCAGCGTAAGAACAGGGGACACTGAAGCTTTCTTT.

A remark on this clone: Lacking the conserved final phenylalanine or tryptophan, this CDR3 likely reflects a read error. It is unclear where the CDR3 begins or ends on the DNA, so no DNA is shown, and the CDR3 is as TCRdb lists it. The CDR3 is CASSLGIPGQGI. V gene TRBV5-1 combines with J gene TRBJ1-2; the D call of TRBD1 is as the table states it, not checked on the DNA. With termini counted, the CDR3 has 12 amino acids. Germline V CDR1 and CDR2: SGHRS, YFSETQ.

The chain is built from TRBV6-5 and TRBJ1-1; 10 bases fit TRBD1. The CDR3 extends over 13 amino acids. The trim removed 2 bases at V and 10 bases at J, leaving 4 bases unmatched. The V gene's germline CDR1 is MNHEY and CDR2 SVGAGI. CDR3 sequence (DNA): TGTGCCAGCAGTTACGACAGGGGGCGCGTAGCTTTCTTT. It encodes CASSYDRGRVAFF.

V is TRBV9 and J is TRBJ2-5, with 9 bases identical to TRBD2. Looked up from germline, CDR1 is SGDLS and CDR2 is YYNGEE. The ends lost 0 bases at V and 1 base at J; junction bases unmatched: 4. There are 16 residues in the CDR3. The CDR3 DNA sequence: TGTGCCAGCAGCGTAGCTCAAGCGGGGGGCCAAGAGACCCAGTACTTC. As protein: CASSVAQAGGQETQYF.

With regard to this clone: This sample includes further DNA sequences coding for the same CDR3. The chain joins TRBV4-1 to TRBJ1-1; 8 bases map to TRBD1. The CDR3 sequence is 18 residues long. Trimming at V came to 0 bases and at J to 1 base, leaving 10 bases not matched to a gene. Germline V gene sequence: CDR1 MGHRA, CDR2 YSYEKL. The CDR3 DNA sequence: TGCGCCAGCAGCCAAGAACCCCCGGACAGGGCGTCGAACACTGAAGCTTTCTTT. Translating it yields CASSQEPPDRASNTEAFF.

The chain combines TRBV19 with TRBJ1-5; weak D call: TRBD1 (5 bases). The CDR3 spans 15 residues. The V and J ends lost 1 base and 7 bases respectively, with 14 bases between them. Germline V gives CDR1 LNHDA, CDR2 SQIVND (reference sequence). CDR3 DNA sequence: TGTGCCAGTAGTATAGGCGGGGGTTTCCAGCAGCCCCAGCATTTT. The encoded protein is CASSIGGGFQQPQHF. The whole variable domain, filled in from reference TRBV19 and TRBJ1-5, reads DGGITQSPKYLFRKEGQNVTLSCEQNLNHDAMYWYRQDPGQGLRLIYYSQIVNDFQKGDIAEGYSVSREKKESFPLTVTSAQKNPTAFYLCASSIGGGFQQPQHFGDGTRLSIL.